The present T cell receptor (beta chain) was sequenced within a study of T cell clones after liver transplantation. Study observations and caveats: Post-transplant time points were not standardized, so conclusions are preliminary.

Libraries were prepared by immunoSEQ multiplex PCR; TCRdb keeps only in-frame clonotypes and omits some of them. This sample has more than 45,000 clones; about 71% occur once, and the top ten carry 2.8%. The CDR3 contains 15 residues. Germline V CDR1 and CDR2: SGHVS, FQNEAQ. The V gene end was trimmed by 5 bases and the J gene end by 1 base; junction bases not matched to a gene: 4. In regard to this clone: What it binds is unknown.

V and J are TRBV7-8 and TRBJ2-3, with 9 bases identical to TRBD1. This material consisted of CD4+ T cells from blood, taken at the approximately 15-month timepoint. This TCR was sampled from a human patient who received a liver transplant. T cells may partly derive from the graft donor. The CDR3 sequence: CASSLRTGGTDTQYF. As DNA, the CDR3 is TGTGCCAGCAGCCTCCGGACAGGGGGCACAGATACGCAGTATTTT.